This passage covers 12 T cell receptor beta chains from one sample sequenced in a study of blood T cell repertoires in COVID-19 (TCRdb year 2020). Receptor libraries were prepared by the immunoSEQ multiplex PCR assay. The table was pulled from immuneACCESS by TCRdb, which kept in-frame rearrangements only. Such tables lose some clones; where checked, under half of the loss comes from unresolved V genes, and the rest has no known cause. The sample has 180,000 or so clones on record, approximately 90% of them singletons. Approximately 3.3% of the sample is held by the ten biggest clonotypes. Material: peripheral blood. Receptor source: a man younger than 35 with active or convalescent COVID-19.

The gene calls are TRBV7-9 and TRBJ1-3; possible D gene TRBD1, 6 bases. The germline gives CDR1 SEHNR, CDR2 FQNEAQ (reference sequence). The CDR3 is made up of 15 amino acids. Trimming shortened V by 0 bases and J by 2 bases, and 8 bases separated the two germline ends. The CDR3 region is CASSLASGAGNTIYF. In DNA, the CDR3 is TGTGCCAGCAGCTTAGCTTCAGGGGCTGGAAACACCATATATTTT.

The chain joins TRBV7-9 to TRBJ2-7; perhaps TRBD2 as D (5 bases). The germline V and J ends were trimmed by 5 bases and 0 bases, with 11 bases remaining between them. CDR3 length: 14 amino acids. Germline assignment: CDR1 SEHNR and CDR2 FQNEAQ (reference sequence). The CDR3 here is CASSPDSLSYEQYF. The CDR3, as DNA: TGTGCCAGCAGCCCGGACTCCCTCTCCTACGAGCAGTACTTC.

The genes are TRBV28 and TRBJ2-1; D is ambiguous. Germline values: CDR1 MDHEN, CDR2 SYDVKM. The ends were cut back, 6 bases at V and 0 bases at J, with 12 bases in the middle. The CDR3 sequence is 15 residues long. The CDR3 spells CASRFNPGSYNEQFF. DNA of the CDR3: TGTGCCAGCAGGTTTAATCCAGGCTCCTACAATGAGCAGTTCTTC.

The V and J genes are TRBV15 and TRBJ2-7; D may be TRBD1 (5 bases). Trimming shortened V by 2 bases and J by 5 bases, and 13 bases separated the two germline ends. This CDR3 is built from 14 residues. Germline lookup yields CDR1 LNHNV and CDR2 YYDKDF (reference sequence). As DNA, the CDR3 is TGTGCCACCAGCAGATCTGTTCAGGGAAACGAGCAGTACGTC. Translation: CATSRSVQGNEQYV.

The gene calls are TRBV24-1 and TRBJ1-5; D unclear. Trimming shortened V by 4 bases and J by 11 bases, and 14 bases separated the two germline ends. CDR3 length: 13 residues. In germline, CDR1 is KGHDR, CDR2 SFDVKD. DNA for the CDR3: TGTGCCACCAGTGAGGGCCCCCGATTAACCCAGCATTTT. Protein: CATSEGPRLTQHF.

CDR3 region: CASSQGPGRSTEAFF. In DNA, the CDR3 is TGTGCCAGTAGTCAAGGCCCGGGGAGGTCCACTGAAGCTTTCTTT. The rearrangement links TRBV19 to TRBJ1-1; D remains unclear. Germline assignment: CDR1 LNHDA and CDR2 SQIVND (reference sequence). Trimming took 5 bases from V and 4 from J, leaving 17 bases between them. The CDR3 runs 15 residues.

This rearrangement joins TRBV3-1 (or the pseudogene TRBV3-2) to TRBJ2-3, with 9 positions matching TRBD2. The CDR3 runs to 16 residues. Losses at the gene ends were 0 bases for V and 7 bases for J; bases not matched to a gene: 8. Looked up from germline, CDR1 is LGHDT and CDR2 is YNNKEL (reference sequence). DNA for the CDR3: TGTGCCAGCAGCCAAGAGATAGCGGGGGATAGTTATACGCAGTATTTT. This codes for CASSQEIAGDSYTQYF.

This clone was recorded only once. The chain is built from TRBV7-8 and TRBJ2-3; the match to TRBD2 covers 8 bases. V trimming: 0 bases; J trimming: 1 base; junction bases outside the gene matches: 3. CDR1 and CDR2 from the germline V gene are SGHVS and FQNEAQ. The CDR3 runs 16 residues. This chain's CDR3 is CASSLAAGARTDTQYF. The CDR3 region has the DNA TGTGCCAGCAGCTTAGCAGCGGGGGCCCGCACAGATACGCAGTATTTT.

The rearrangement links TRBV2 to TRBJ2-1; 14 bases agree with TRBD2. V lost 8 bases and J lost 9; bases outside the gene matches: 9. Germline V gene sequence: CDR1 SNHLY, CDR2 FYNNEI. The CDR3 consists of 15 residues. CDR3 in DNA: TGTGCCAGCCGGCCTGGGACTAGCGGGAGTGGTGAGCAGTTCTTC. Its protein is CASRPGTSGSGEQFF. Combining the CDR3 with reference TRBV2 and TRBJ2-1 gives the whole variable domain EPEVTQTPSHQVTQMGQEVILRCVPISNHLYFYWYRQILGQKVEFLVSFYNNEISEKSEIFDDQFSVERPDGSNFTLKIRSTKLEDSAMYFCASRPGTSGSGEQFFGPGTRLTVL.

This sequence joins TRBV29-1 and TRBJ1-2; 10 bases map to TRBD1. Losses at the gene ends were 0 bases for V and 5 bases for J; bases not matched to a gene: 6. Germline V gene sequence: CDR1 SQVTM, CDR2 ANQGSEA. The CDR3 sequence is 15 residues long. CDR3: CSVEDLGQGLYGYTF. CDR3 nucleotide sequence: TGCAGCGTTGAAGATCTGGGACAGGGGCTTTATGGCTACACCTTC.

V gene TRBV29-1 combines with J gene TRBJ2-2, with D tentatively TRBD2 (5 bases). CDR1 and CDR2 (germline): SQVTM, ANQGSEA. This CDR3 comprises 13 residues. V was pared by 6 bases and J by 0 bases, with 8 bases between. CDR3 sequence: CSVGSSNTGELFF. DNA of the CDR3: TGCAGCGTAGGGAGTTCGAACACCGGGGAGCTGTTTTTT.

V usage is TRBV28 and J usage is TRBJ2-7; TRBD1 matches at 9 bases. Germline CDR1 and CDR2: MDHEN and SYDVKM. V gave up 6 bases and J gave up 5 bases; unmatched junction bases: 8. The CDR3 spans 14 residues. CDR3 residues: CASRTGTGSNEQYV. The CDR3 coding sequence is TGTGCCAGCAGAACCGGGACAGGGAGTAACGAGCAGTACGTC.